The 24 T cell receptor beta chains below come from one sample, sequenced in a study of CD8 T cells in ankylosing spondylitis. Study conclusions and caveats: In ankylosing spondylitis blood, a motif of about 8 highly homologous TCR beta variants appeared characteristic.

MiXCR, run by TCRdb on the 5' RACE reads, gives a single entry per CDR3 protein. The sample contains under 850,000 distinct CDR3 sequences, roughly 19% of which appear only once. Their antigens are not known. The material sequenced was blood, either unsorted or a sorted T cell fraction (not recorded which). These receptors were obtained from a male donor with ankylosing spondylitis.

This chain uses TRBV5-4 with TRBJ1-1; TRBD1 aligns across 9 bases. Germline loops: CDR1 SGHNT, CDR2 YYREEE (reference sequence). V gave up 1 base and J gave up 0 bases; unmatched junction bases: 25. CDR3 length: 23 residues. CDR3 DNA sequence: TGTGCCAGCAGCTTGTGGGGGACAGGGCACTCTTGGGACTGGGCCAAAATGAACACTGAAGCTTTCTTT. Translating gives CASSLWGTGHSWDWAKMNTEAFF.

V is TRBV7-2 and J is TRBJ2-1; D is undetermined. Germline assignment: CDR1 SGHTA and CDR2 FQGNSA. This CDR3 is built from 14 residues. Trimming shortened V by 5 bases and J by 0 bases, and 8 bases separated the two germline ends. CDR3 region: CASSPANSYNEQFF. DNA of the CDR3: TGTGCCAGCAGCCCCGCTAACTCCTACAATGAGCAGTTCTTC.

The table lists this clonotype with many counts. The V and J genes are TRBV30 and TRBJ1-1, with D perhaps TRBD1 (5 bases). The CDR3 totals 15 residues. Trimming shortened V by 3 bases and J by 4 bases, and 18 bases separated the two germline ends. Germline V gene data show CDR1 as GTSNPN and CDR2 as SVGIG (reference sequence). CDR3 nucleotide sequence: TGTGCCTGGAGAGGAGGGACTGCGGGGAGCACTGAAGCTTTCTTT. Encoded protein: CAWRGGTAGSTEAFF.

The chain uses TRBV6-1 and TRBJ1-5; D gene ambiguous. CDR3 length: 15 amino acids. Germline assignment: CDR1 MNHNS and CDR2 SASEGT. V lost 10 bases to trimming and J lost 0 bases, with 16 bases between them. In nucleotides, the CDR3 is TGTGCCACCCGAATAGGGCAAAATAGCAATCAGCCCCAGCATTTT. Protein: CATRIGQNSNQPQHF.

The rearrangement joins TRBV9 to TRBJ2-1, with D possibly being TRBD1 (6 bases). The CDR3 totals 15 residues. Trimming left V 1 base short and J 8 bases short, with 16 bases between. CDR1 is SGDLS and CDR2 is YYNGEE in the germline V gene. The CDR3 loop reads CASSVYYDRLYEQFF. The CDR3 DNA reads as TGTGCCAGCAGCGTATACTATGACAGGCTGTATGAGCAGTTCTTC. Full variable domain (missing parts from reference TRBV9 and TRBJ2-1): DSGVTQTPKHLITATGQRVTLRCSPRSGDLSVYWYQQSLDQGLQFLIQYYNGEERAKGNILERFSAQQFPDLHSELNLSSLELGDSALYFCASSVYYDRLYEQFFGPGTRLTVL.

V and J are TRBV5-1 and TRBJ2-7, with D tentatively TRBD2 (5 bases). Germline CDR1 and CDR2: SGHRS and YFSETQ. V lost 6 bases and J 2 bases, leaving 12 bases between the germline ends. This CDR3 comprises 13 residues. CDR3 in amino acids: CASTYEGTYEQYF. CDR3 DNA sequence: TGCGCCAGCACCTATGAGGGTACCTACGAGCAGTACTTC.

This clonotype was observed a handful of times. The chain links TRBV6-1 to TRBJ2-3; a possible D gene is TRBD2 (5 bases). CDR1 is MNHNS and CDR2 is SASEGT in the germline V gene. V was shortened by 7 bases and J by 3 bases, with 20 bases between the two germline ends. The CDR3 is made up of 16 amino acids. The chain's CDR3 is CASKVGSGMGTDTQYF. CDR3 nucleotides: TGTGCCAGCAAGGTTGGGTCGGGGATGGGGACAGATACGCAGTATTTT.

This clonotype showed up just a few times. The chain employs TRBV20-1 and TRBJ2-2; 10 nucleotides match TRBD2. Germline CDR1 and CDR2: DFQATT and SNEGSKA (reference sequence). CDR3 size: 15 residues. The V and J ends lost 5 bases and 7 bases, in that order; junction bases with no gene match: 10. The CDR3 reads CSAGGASGSHGELFF. CDR3 coding DNA: TGCAGTGCTGGAGGGGCTAGCGGGAGTCACGGGGAGCTGTTTTTT.

This clonotype was seen at least ten times. V usage is TRBV29-1 and J usage is TRBJ2-7; D not certain. This CDR3 region has 14 residues. The V end was cut by 2 bases, the J end by 4 bases, with 15 bases between. The V gene's germline CDR1 is SQVTM and CDR2 ANQGSEA. CDR3 DNA sequence: TGCAGCGTTGAACACCGTGACGTCGTGTACGAGCAGTACTTC. Protein: CSVEHRDVVYEQYF.

A few counts support this clonotype. The chain combines TRBV5-1 with TRBJ2-1, with 7 positions matching TRBD1. The CDR3 has 15 residues. The V segment lost 5 bases and the J segment 7 bases; nucleotides outside the gene matches: 12. The germline CDR1 and CDR2 sequences are SGHRS and YFSETQ. The CDR3 sequence: CASRLSGTESNEQFF. The CDR3 bases are TGCGCCAGCAGGCTATCCGGGACAGAAAGTAATGAGCAGTTCTTC. Complete variable domain (other parts from reference TRBV5-1 and TRBJ2-1): KAGVTQTPRYLIKTRGQQVTLSCSPISGHRSVSWYQQTPGQGLQFLFEYFSETQRNKGNFPGRFSGRQFSNSRSEMNVSTLELGDSALYLCASRLSGTESNEQFFGPGTRLTVL.

The chain recombines TRBV20-1 with TRBJ2-7; 11 bases line up with TRBD2. V lost 4 bases to trimming and J lost 5 bases; unmatched junction nucleotides: 7. Per germline, CDR1 DFQATT and CDR2 SNEGSKA (reference sequence). The CDR3 has 14 residues. The DNA of the CDR3 is TGCAGTGCTACCACTAGCGGGAGATTCGACGAGCAGTACTTC. Translated, it gives CSATTSGRFDEQYF.

This clonotype was seen more than once but under ten times. This rearrangement joins TRBV7-9 to TRBJ2-5; D may be TRBD1 or TRBD2 (5 bases each). Per the germline V gene, CDR1 is SEHNR and CDR2 is FQNEAQ (reference sequence). Trimming took 5 bases from V and 4 from J, leaving 14 bases between them. The CDR3 contains 14 residues. The CDR3 nucleotides read TGTGCCAGCAGCCCAGTGGTCGGGACAGAGACCCAGTACTTC. It specifies CASSPVVGTETQYF.

The V gene is TRBV20-1, the J gene TRBJ1-1; D is possibly TRBD1 (6 bases). Trimming stripped 3 bases from V and 2 bases from J, with 16 bases between. This CDR3 contains 15 residues. Germline V gene sequence: CDR1 DFQATT, CDR2 SNEGSKA (reference sequence). The CDR3 here is CSARAPGGPNTEAFF. CDR3 nucleotides: TGCAGTGCTAGGGCCCCGGGGGGGCCCAACACTGAAGCTTTCTTT.

This clonotype appeared a few times. The rearrangement uses TRBV4-1 and TRBJ2-2; D ambiguous. Germline lookup yields CDR1 MGHRA and CDR2 YSYEKL. This CDR3 comprises 16 residues. V was pared by 0 bases and J by 4 bases, with 12 bases between. CDR3 region: CASSQDKGEITGELFF. CDR3 DNA: TGCGCCAGCAGCCAAGATAAAGGAGAGATCACCGGGGAGCTGTTTTTT.

CDR3: CASSLVSQGRDGYTF. CDR3 DNA: TGTGCCAGCAGCTTGGTCTCGCAGGGACGGGACGGCTACACCTTC. The gene calls are TRBV5-6 and TRBJ1-2; tentative D call: TRBD1 (5 bases). The CDR3 loop spans 15 amino acids. V was cut by 0 bases and J by 8 bases, with 17 bases left in between. Germline CDR1 is SGHDT and CDR2 is YYEEEE.

This clonotype has more than one count but fewer than ten. This rearrangement joins TRBV29-1 to TRBJ2-3; TRBD1 matches at 7 bases. Germline assignment: CDR1 SQVTM and CDR2 ANQGSEA. Germline trimming cut 4 bases from V and 0 bases from J; bases unmatched to any gene: 4. The CDR3 loop spans 14 amino acids. The CDR3: CSVAGTESTDTQYF. The CDR3 DNA is TGCAGCGTTGCCGGGACAGAGAGCACAGATACGCAGTATTTT.

The rearrangement links TRBV11-2 to TRBJ2-5, with D possibly called TRBD1 or TRBD2 (6 bases each). CDR1 and CDR2 (germline): SGHAT, FQNNGV. CDR3 length: 14 residues. Between the trimmed V and J ends, which lost 3 bases and 5 bases, there was a span of 13 bases. The CDR3 sequence is CASSFTRGVETQYF. CDR3 coding DNA: TGTGCCAGCAGCTTCACGAGGGGGGTGGAGACCCAGTACTTC.

The gene calls are TRBV12-3 or TRBV12-4 and TRBJ1-2, with 10 positions matching TRBD1. Trimming removed 8 bases from V and 8 bases from J; junction bases left unmatched: 11. This CDR3 is 14 amino acids long. CDR3 nucleotide sequence: TGTGCCAGCCGAAATCCGGGACAGGGGCAAGGCTACACCTTC. Translated: CASRNPGQGQGYTF.

The chain carries TRBV6-1 and TRBJ2-7; no firm D call. V lost 8 bases and J lost 1, with 15 bases in between. This CDR3 contains 14 residues. Germline CDR1 and CDR2: MNHNS and SASEGT. CDR3 protein: CASGPLDGSYEQYF. CDR3 nucleotides: TGTGCCAGCGGGCCCCTTGACGGTTCCTACGAGCAGTACTTC.

This CDR3 is CASSPRTGPGSYEQYF. In DNA form, the CDR3 reads TGTGCCAGTAGTCCCCGCACAGGGCCGGGGTCCTACGAGCAGTACTTC. The V call is TRBV19, the J call TRBJ2-7, with D possibly matching TRBD1 (6 bases). This CDR3 comprises 16 residues. Germline CDR1 LNHDA, CDR2 SQIVND (reference sequence). Trimming left V 5 bases short and J 1 base short, with 18 bases between.

The chain employs TRBV18 and TRBJ2-5; D is unclear. The V and J ends lost 3 bases and 4 bases respectively, with 18 bases between them. The CDR3 runs 16 residues. CDR1 is KGHSH, CDR2 LQKENI, per germline. CDR3 amino acids: CASSPTYGDAIETQYF. CDR3 sequence (DNA): TGTGCCAGCTCACCGACGTATGGGGATGCGATAGAGACCCAGTACTTC. Using reference TRBV18 and TRBJ2-5 for the parts outside the CDR3, the full variable domain is NAGVMQNPRHLVRRRGQEARLRCSPMKGHSHVYWYRQLPEEGLKFMVYLQKENIIDESGMPKERFSAEFPKEGPSILRIQQVVRGDSAAYFCASSPTYGDAIETQYFGPGTRLLVL.

There are many counts of this clonotype. The chain uses TRBV30 and TRBJ2-3; D is perhaps TRBD1 or TRBD2 (5 bases each). The length of the CDR3 is 13 residues. Between the trimmed V and J ends, which lost 4 bases and 5 bases, there was a span of 13 bases. Looked up from germline, CDR1 is GTSNPN and CDR2 is SVGIG (reference sequence). Here the CDR3 reads CAWTGASRDTQYF. CDR3 DNA sequence: TGTGCCTGGACCGGGGCTAGCCGAGATACGCAGTATTTT.

This clonotype appeared a few times. The CDR3 DNA reads as TGTGCCAGCAGTTACGACACATGGGGTGGGAAAGGTGAGCAGTTCTTC. This gives the protein CASSYDTWGGKGEQFF. This rearrangement joins TRBV6-5 to TRBJ2-1, with D unclear. There are 16 residues in the CDR3. V lost 2 bases and J lost 9, with 20 bases in between. Germline CDR1 and CDR2: MNHEY and SVGAGI.

CDR3 coding DNA: TGCAGTGCTGGGGGGGAGGACAGGCGGGATGAGCAGTTCTTC. This sequence encodes CSAGGEDRRDEQFF. V and J are TRBV20-1 and TRBJ2-1, with D possibly being TRBD1 or TRBD2 (7 bases each). The V and J ends lost 5 bases and 8 bases respectively, with 19 bases between them. Germline V lookup: CDR1 DFQATT, CDR2 SNEGSKA (reference sequence). The CDR3 runs to 14 residues.